Given below is one T cell receptor beta chain in context. Antigen unknown. This sample is part of a study of T cell repertoires in cytomegalovirus infection. The overall study: Epitope selection comprised recently identified HLA-C-restricted CMV epitopes and well-studied HLA-B-restricted CMV epitopes. A matching HLA type, together with CMV infection, was signaled by public TCR beta signatures.

Study-level findings and limits: Dominating the ex vivo response were TCR beta clonotypes that were CMV-specific and HLA-C-restricted.

The CDR3 totals 16 residues. Germline V gene data show CDR1 as LNHNV and CDR2 as YYDKDF (reference sequence). The V gene lost 5 bases and the J gene lost 5 bases, with 21 bases spanning the gap. TCRdb processed the reads anew with MiXCR; each CDR3 protein has one entry. The sample has 900,000 to 950,000 distinct CDR3 sequences, around 30% seen once. This receptor was obtained from a human donor in good health (CMV status not recorded). Some clones in this sample may be carry-over from other donors' samples. V is TRBV15 and J is TRBJ1-2; unclear D gene. Sequenced material: cultured CD8+ T cells from PBMCs, taken from culture after CMV antigen stimulation. The CDR3 loop reads CATSGFTREVSYGYTF. Here the CDR3 DNA reads TGTGCCACCAGCGGCTTTACTAGGGAGGTCTCATATGGCTACACCTTC.